This TCR beta chain was recorded in a study of PD-1 blockade in mismatch repair-deficient tumors. The repertoire was sequenced with immunoSEQ multiplex PCR; TCRdb's copy has only in-frame clones and lacks some. The repertoire includes roughly 110,000 clones, about 74% of them detected once, and approximately 5% sits in the top ten. The CDR3 is 16 residues long. Germline values: CDR1 ENHRY, CDR2 SYGVKD. Concerning this clone: A junction boundary mismatches the germline segment, possibly from a read error.

TCRs were sequenced from a few patients responding to pembrolizumab. Here the sequenced sample was peripheral blood, taken more than 58 weeks after starting pembrolizumab. This sequence originates from an adult with mismatch repair-deficient cancer. V usage is TRBV10-3 and J usage is TRBJ1-3; possibly TRBD1 for D (6 bases). The CDR3 loop is CAIRAQGPKVGDTIYF. The CDR3 nucleotides read TGTGCCATCAGGGCACAGGGTCCAAAGGTTGGAGACACCATATATTTT.